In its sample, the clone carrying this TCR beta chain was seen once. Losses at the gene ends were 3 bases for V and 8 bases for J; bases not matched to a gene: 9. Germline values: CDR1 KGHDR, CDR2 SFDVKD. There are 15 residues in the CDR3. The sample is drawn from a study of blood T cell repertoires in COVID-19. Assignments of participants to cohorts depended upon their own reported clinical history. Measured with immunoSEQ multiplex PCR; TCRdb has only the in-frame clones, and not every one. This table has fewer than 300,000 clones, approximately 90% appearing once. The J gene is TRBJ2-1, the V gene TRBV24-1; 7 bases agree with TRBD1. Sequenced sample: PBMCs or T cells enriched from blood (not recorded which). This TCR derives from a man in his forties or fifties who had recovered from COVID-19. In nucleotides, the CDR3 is TGTGCCACCAGTGATGACGACAGGGATGTACATGAGCAGTTCTTC. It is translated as CATSDDDRDVHEQFF.